These 21 T cell receptor beta chains were sequenced from one sample in a study of blood T cell repertoires in COVID-19. TCRdb keeps only in-frame clones here, not all; method: immunoSEQ multiplex PCR. The sample shows around 100,000 clones, about 85% of them seen only once. Material for sequencing was peripheral blood. The receptors come from a human donor in a cohort sampled during active COVID-19.

This clone has just one count. The chain employs TRBV7-2 and TRBJ1-1; unclear D gene. CDR3 length: 13 residues. Germline V gene data show CDR1 as SGHTA and CDR2 as FQGNSA. V was shortened by 3 bases and J by 1 base, with 6 bases between the two germline ends. CDR3 in amino acids: CASSFTPNTEAFF. The CDR3 bases are TGTGCCAGCAGCTTTACACCGAACACTGAAGCTTTCTTT.

The gene calls are TRBV11-2 and TRBJ2-4; 9 bases are a match to TRBD1. J was trimmed by 8 bases and V by 7 bases; bases with no gene match: 15. Per germline, CDR1 SGHAT and CDR2 FQNNGV. CDR3 length: 16 amino acids. CDR3 coding DNA: TGTGCCAGCACCCACTCGGGGACAGGGAGGGGCGACATTCAGTACTTC. It specifies CASTHSGTGRGDIQYF.

The chain couples TRBV14 to TRBJ2-1; the match to TRBD1 covers 10 bases. CDR3 length equals 12 residues. The germline V gene encodes CDR1 SGHDN and CDR2 FVKESK. V lost 8 bases, J lost 5 bases, and 0 bases stayed unmatched. The CDR3 here is CASGTGDNEQFF. The DNA for the CDR3 is TGTGCCAGCGGGACAGGGGACAATGAGCAGTTCTTC.

This chain uses TRBV7-2 with TRBJ2-1, with 8 bases lining up with TRBD1. J was trimmed by 6 bases and V by 6 bases; bases with no gene match: 7. Germline V CDR1 and CDR2: SGHTA, FQGNSA. CDR3 length: 14 amino acids. The CDR3 DNA is TGTGCCAGCAGTAAAACAGGGGGAAGCAATGAGCAGTTCTTC. Translated, it gives CASSKTGGSNEQFF.

The chain links TRBV6-1 to TRBJ1-2, with D possibly matching TRBD1 (5 bases). The length of the CDR3 is 13 residues. CDR1 MNHNS and CDR2 SASEGT come from the germline V gene. V dropped 2 bases and J dropped 10 bases, with 14 bases sitting between them. The CDR3 bases are TGTGCCAGCAGTGAACAATACCAGGGAACCTACACCTTC. This sequence encodes CASSEQYQGTYTF.

The chain joins TRBV29-1 to TRBJ2-3; 7 nucleotides line up with TRBD2. With V trimmed by 6 bases and J by 4 bases, 7 bases remained unmatched. The germline V gene has CDR1 SQVTM and CDR2 ANQGSEA. The CDR3 has 13 residues. CDR3 region: CSVKIAGADTQYF. The CDR3 DNA reads TGCAGCGTCAAGATCGCGGGGGCAGATACGCAGTATTTT.

The chain recombines TRBV4-1 with TRBJ1-5; no clear D. The CDR3 spans 18 residues. The V and J ends lost 0 bases and 4 bases respectively, with 19 bases between them. Germline values: CDR1 MGHRA, CDR2 YSYEKL. The CDR3 bases are TGCGCCAGCAGCCAAGACCAGGCGCGGGGTGATTGGAATCAGCCCCAGCATTTT. Translating gives CASSQDQARGDWNQPQHF.

The chain recombines TRBV9 with TRBJ1-1, with 9 bases fitting TRBD1. V was clipped by 4 bases and J by 4 bases; unmatched bases: 8. This CDR3 has 15 amino acids. Germline V gene lookup returns CDR1 SGDLS and CDR2 YYNGEE. DNA of the CDR3: TGTGCCAGCAGCAACAGACAGGGGGGGATCACTGAAGCTTTCTTT. Protein sequence: CASSNRQGGITEAFF.

This chain joins TRBV5-4 and TRBJ1-4, with 12 bases identical to TRBD1. V shed 3 bases and J 4 bases; nucleotides not matched to a gene: 7. The germline V gene encodes CDR1 SGHNT and CDR2 YYREEE (reference sequence). CDR3 length: 17 amino acids. The CDR3 loop reads CASSSGQGAWDNEKLFF. The CDR3 nucleotides read TGTGCCAGCAGCTCGGGACAGGGGGCTTGGGATAATGAAAAACTGTTTTTT. Looking up the rest from reference TRBV5-4 and TRBJ1-4 gives the full variable domain: ETGVTQSPTHLIKTRGQQVTLRCSSQSGHNTVSWYQQALGQGPQFIFQYYREEENGRGNFPPRFSGLQFPNYSSELNVNALELDDSALYLCASSSGQGAWDNEKLFFGSGTQLSVL.

The chain joins TRBV29-1 to TRBJ2-2; the match to TRBD1 covers 9 bases. CDR3 length: 14 amino acids. V shed 6 bases and J 4 bases; nucleotides not matched to a gene: 6. Germline values: CDR1 SQVTM, CDR2 ANQGSEA. The CDR3 DNA sequence: TGCAGCGTCCTCCGGGACAGGGCCACCGGGGAGCTGTTTTTT. It yields the protein CSVLRDRATGELFF.

This sequence joins TRBV2 and TRBJ1-4; weak D call: TRBD1 (6 bases). The length of the CDR3 is 16 residues. CDR1 and CDR2 (germline): SNHLY, FYNNEI. V was clipped by 5 bases and J by 2 bases, with 15 bases between them. The CDR3 loop reads CASSFTGRSTNEKLFF. The CDR3 DNA reads as TGTGCCAGCAGTTTTACAGGGAGATCCACTAATGAAAAACTGTTTTTT.

CDR3 loop: CASSQMGLDGNEQFF. The DNA for the CDR3 is TGTGCCAGCAGTCAGATGGGACTAGATGGCAATGAGCAGTTCTTC. The chain carries TRBV2 and TRBJ2-1, with 8 nucleotides matching TRBD2. The CDR3 consists of 15 residues. From germline, CDR1 is SNHLY and CDR2 FYNNEI. Losses at the gene ends were 5 bases for V and 6 bases for J; bases not matched to a gene: 9. Full variable domain (outside the CDR3, taken from reference TRBV2 and TRBJ2-1): EPEVTQTPSHQVTQMGQEVILRCVPISNHLYFYWYRQILGQKVEFLVSFYNNEISEKSEIFDDQFSVERPDGSNFTLKIRSTKLEDSAMYFCASSQMGLDGNEQFFGPGTRLTVL.

Remarks on this clone: Distinct nucleotide sequences in the sample also encode this CDR3. V is TRBV5-1 and J is TRBJ1-3; possibly TRBD1 for D (6 bases). Trimming left V 2 bases short and J 1 base short, with 7 bases between. The CDR3 has 14 residues. Looked up from germline, CDR1 is SGHRS and CDR2 is YFSETQ. The CDR3, as DNA: TGCGCCAGCAGCTTACAGGGTTCTGGAAACACCATATATTTT. Protein sequence: CASSLQGSGNTIYF.

Here the CDR3 DNA reads TGCGCCAGCAGCTTGGGTGACTCCAAGGGGACTGAAGCTTTCTTT. Translation: CASSLGDSKGTEAFF. J is TRBJ1-1 and V is TRBV5-1; possibly TRBD1 for D (5 bases). V lost 0 bases and J lost 5, with 14 bases in between. The CDR3 length is 15 residues. Germline CDR1 and CDR2: SGHRS and YFSETQ.

This clone occurred once. The chain recombines TRBV7-9 with TRBJ2-7; 10 nucleotides line up with TRBD1. The CDR3 is 15 amino acids. With V trimmed by 3 bases and J by 4 bases, 6 bases remained unmatched. Germline V gene lookup returns CDR1 SEHNR and CDR2 FQNEAQ (reference sequence). DNA for the CDR3: TGTGCCAGCAGCTTGGGGGACAGGGGACCTTACGAGCAGTACTTC. Translation: CASSLGDRGPYEQYF.

The rearrangement joins TRBV27 to TRBJ2-3; a possible D gene is TRBD2 (6 bases). CDR3 length: 13 residues. V was shortened by 5 bases and J by 4 bases, with 10 bases between the two germline ends. Per the germline V gene, CDR1 is MNHEY and CDR2 is SMNVEV (reference sequence). The CDR3 coding sequence is TGTGCCAGCAGTAGCCGACTAGCAGATACGCAGTATTTT. Its protein product is CASSSRLADTQYF.

V gene TRBV28 combines with J gene TRBJ2-3, with D unclear. V was pared by 5 bases and J by 1 base, with 7 bases between. Looked up from germline, CDR1 is MDHEN and CDR2 is SYDVKM. The CDR3 totals 13 residues. This CDR3 reads CASSIPGTDTQYF. CDR3 sequence (DNA): TGTGCCAGCAGTATACCGGGCACAGATACGCAGTATTTT.

The count of this clone is one. The chain uses TRBV7-2 and TRBJ2-1; 8 bases match TRBD2. V dropped 5 bases and J dropped 8; count of bases not matched to a gene: 11. From germline, CDR1 is SGHTA and CDR2 FQGNSA. This CDR3 spans 15 amino acids. The CDR3 here is CASSPQSGGTDEQFF. Here the CDR3 DNA reads TGTGCCAGCAGCCCACAAAGCGGGGGTACCGATGAGCAGTTCTTC.

The CDR3 is CASSSLTPSSINEQFF. The CDR3 DNA sequence: TGCGCCAGCAGCTCCCTGACCCCGAGTAGCATCAATGAGCAGTTCTTC. The J gene is TRBJ2-1, the V gene TRBV5-1, with D unresolved. Deletions cut 3 bases from V and 6 bases from J, with 19 bases between. CDR3 length: 16 amino acids. The germline CDR1 and CDR2 sequences are SGHRS and YFSETQ.

This clone was detected only a few times. Written as DNA, the CDR3 is TGTGCCAGCAGTGGGACTAGCGGGGTAAGCGACAATGAGCAGTTCTTC. It specifies CASSGTSGVSDNEQFF. The chain recombines TRBV6-1 with TRBJ2-1, with 12 bases fitting TRBD2. V gave up 4 bases and J gave up 5 bases; unmatched junction bases: 6. Per the germline V gene, CDR1 is MNHNS and CDR2 is SASEGT. CDR3 length equals 16 residues.

This clone has more than one count but fewer than ten. V usage is TRBV28 and J usage is TRBJ1-5; TRBD1 might be the D (6 bases). Trimming removed 1 base at V and 5 bases at J, with 9 bases between. The length of the CDR3 is 14 residues. Germline V gene sequence: CDR1 MDHEN, CDR2 SYDVKM. The CDR3 loop reads CASSLLTGDQPQHF. DNA of the CDR3: TGTGCCAGCAGTTTATTGACAGGAGATCAGCCCCAGCATTTT.